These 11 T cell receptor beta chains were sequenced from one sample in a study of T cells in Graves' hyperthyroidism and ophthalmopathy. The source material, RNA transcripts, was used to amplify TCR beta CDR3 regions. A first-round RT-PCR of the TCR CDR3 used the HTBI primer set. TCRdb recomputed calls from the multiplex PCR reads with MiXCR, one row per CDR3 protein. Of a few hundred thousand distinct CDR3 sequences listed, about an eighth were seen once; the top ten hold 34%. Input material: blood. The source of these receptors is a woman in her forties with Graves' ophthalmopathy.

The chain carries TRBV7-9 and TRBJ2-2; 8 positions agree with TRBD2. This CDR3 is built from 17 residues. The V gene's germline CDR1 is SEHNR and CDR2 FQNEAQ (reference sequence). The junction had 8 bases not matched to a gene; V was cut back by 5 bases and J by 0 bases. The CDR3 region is CASSLRGGWANTGELFF. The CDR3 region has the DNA TGTGCCAGCAGCCTCCGGGGGGGTTGGGCGAACACCGGGGAGCTGTTTTTT.

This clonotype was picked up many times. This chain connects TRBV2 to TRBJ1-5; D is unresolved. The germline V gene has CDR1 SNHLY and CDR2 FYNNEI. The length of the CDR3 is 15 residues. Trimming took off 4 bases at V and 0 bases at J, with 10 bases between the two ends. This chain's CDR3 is CASSVERYSNQPQHF. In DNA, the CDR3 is TGTGCCAGCAGTGTCGAAAGATATAGCAATCAGCCCCAGCATTTT.

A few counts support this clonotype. CDR3 nucleotide sequence: TGTGCCAGCAGTGACAGCGGGGGGCCCGGCGAGCAGTACTTC. This encodes CASSDSGGPGEQYF. The chain employs TRBV6-1 and TRBJ2-7; 9 bases match TRBD2. The CDR3 totals 14 residues. The J segment lost 6 bases and the V segment lost 3 bases, leaving 6 bases of the junction unmatched. Germline V CDR1 and CDR2: MNHNS, SASEGT.

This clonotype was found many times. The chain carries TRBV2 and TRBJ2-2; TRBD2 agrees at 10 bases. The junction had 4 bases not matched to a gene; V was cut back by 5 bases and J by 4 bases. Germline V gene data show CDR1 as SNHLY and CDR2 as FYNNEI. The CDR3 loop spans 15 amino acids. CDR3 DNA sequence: TGTGCCAGCAGTCCGGGACTAGCGAGCACCGGGGAGCTGTTTTTT. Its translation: CASSPGLASTGELFF.

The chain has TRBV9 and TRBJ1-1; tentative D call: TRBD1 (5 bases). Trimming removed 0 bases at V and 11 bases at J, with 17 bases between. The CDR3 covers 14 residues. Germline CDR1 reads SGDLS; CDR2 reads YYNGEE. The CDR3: CASSVESAGQPAFF. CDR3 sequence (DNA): TGTGCCAGCAGCGTAGAGTCTGCGGGGCAGCCCGCTTTCTTT. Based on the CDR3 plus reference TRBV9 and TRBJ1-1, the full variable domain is DSGVTQTPKHLITATGQRVTLRCSPRSGDLSVYWYQQSLDQGLQFLIQYYNGEERAKGNILERFSAQQFPDLHSELNLSSLELGDSALYFCASSVESAGQPAFFGQGTRLTVV.

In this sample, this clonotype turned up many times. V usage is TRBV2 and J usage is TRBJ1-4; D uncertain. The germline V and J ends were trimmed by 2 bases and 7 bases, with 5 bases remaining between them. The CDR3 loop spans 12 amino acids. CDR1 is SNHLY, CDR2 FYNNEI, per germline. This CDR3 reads CASSENGEKLFF. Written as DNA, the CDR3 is TGTGCCAGCAGTGAAAATGGTGAAAAACTGTTTTTT.

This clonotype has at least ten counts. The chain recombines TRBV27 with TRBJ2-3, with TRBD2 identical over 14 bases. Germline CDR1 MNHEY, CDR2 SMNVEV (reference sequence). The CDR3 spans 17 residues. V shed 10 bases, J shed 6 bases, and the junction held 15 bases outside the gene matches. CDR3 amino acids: CATRRLAGGPGSDTQYF. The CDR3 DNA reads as TGTGCCACCAGACGACTAGCGGGAGGGCCGGGGTCTGATACGCAGTATTTT.

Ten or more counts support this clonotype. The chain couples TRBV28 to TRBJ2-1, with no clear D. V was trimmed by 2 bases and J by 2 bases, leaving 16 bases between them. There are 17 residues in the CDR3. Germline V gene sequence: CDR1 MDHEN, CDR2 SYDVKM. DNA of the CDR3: TGTGCCAGCAGTTTAACCTCCGTTATCGTGCCCTACAATGAGCAGTTCTTC. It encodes CASSLTSVIVPYNEQFF.

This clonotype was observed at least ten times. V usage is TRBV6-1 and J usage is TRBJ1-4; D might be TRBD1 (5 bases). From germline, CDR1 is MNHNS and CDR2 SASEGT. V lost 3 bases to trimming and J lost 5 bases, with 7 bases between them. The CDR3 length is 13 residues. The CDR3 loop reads CASSEGGNEKLFF. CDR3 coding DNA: TGTGCCAGCAGTGAGGGGGGAAATGAAAAACTGTTTTTT.

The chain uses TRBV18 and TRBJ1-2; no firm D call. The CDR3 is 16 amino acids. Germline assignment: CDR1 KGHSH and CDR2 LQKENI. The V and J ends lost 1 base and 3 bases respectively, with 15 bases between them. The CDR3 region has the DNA TGTGCCAGCTCACCACGCGGAAGTACTGCGGACTATGGCTACACCTTC. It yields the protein CASSPRGSTADYGYTF.

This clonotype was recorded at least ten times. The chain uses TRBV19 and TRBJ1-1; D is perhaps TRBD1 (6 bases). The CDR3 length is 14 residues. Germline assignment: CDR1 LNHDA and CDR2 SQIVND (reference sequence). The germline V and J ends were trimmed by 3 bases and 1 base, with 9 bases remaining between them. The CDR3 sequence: CASSILGANTEAFF. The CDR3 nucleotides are TGTGCCAGTAGTATCTTGGGGGCGAACACTGAAGCTTTCTTT.